Listed below are T cell receptor beta chains from one sample, sequenced in a study of blood T cell repertoires in COVID-19. The assay was immunoSEQ multiplex PCR, and TCRdb's table has in-frame clones only and misses some. In the table there are tens of thousands of clones, roughly 79% of which are singletons. The sequenced material came from peripheral blood. These receptors were collected from an elderly man with COVID-19, enrolled during active disease. CDR3s include the opening cysteine and the closing phenylalanine or tryptophan. The D gene is left open where the match is weak. Rows give clone size only sometimes, using once, few, many, or a class for an expanded clone.

16	NA	TRBJ2-3	TRBV5-1	NA	TGCGCCAGCAGCCCTGGGCGGGGACGGGGTGCAGATACGCAGTATTTT	CASSPGRGRGADTQYF
14	TRBD1	TRBJ2-3	TRBV30	NA	TGTGCCTGGGGGGACAGGGTCGGCACAGATACGCAGTATTTT	CAWGDRVGTDTQYF
14	NA	TRBJ2-7	TRBV7-2	NA	TGTGCCAGCAGCTTATCCGGGTTTGGCTACGAGCAGTACTTC	CASSLSGFGYEQYF
16	NA	TRBJ1-3	TRBV21-1	NA	TGTGCCAGCAGCAAAGTGCGAGGGAGCTCTGGAAACACCATATATTTT	CASSKVRGSSGNTIYF
12	TRBD1	TRBJ2-5	TRBV11-2	NA	TGTGCCAGCAGTGACAGGGTGGGGACCCAGTACTTC	CASSDRVGTQYF
15	NA	TRBJ1-3	TRBV6-2/TRBV6-3	NA	TGTGCCAGCAGTACCGGACAGTTCTCTGGAAACACCATATATTTT	CASSTGQFSGNTIYF
14	TRBD1	TRBJ2-7	TRBV9	NA	TGTGCCAGCAACGACCCCGGGACAGGGGGAGAGCAGTACTTC	CASNDPGTGGEQYF
12	TRBD1	TRBJ2-7	TRBV30	NA	TGTGCCTCTTCGGGACAGGGGGTCGAGCAGTACTTC	CASSGQGVEQYF
15	NA	TRBJ2-5	TRBV18	once	TGTGCCAGCTCACCTTCGACTAGGGGTCAAGAGACCCAGTACTTC	CASSPSTRGQETQYF
14	TRBD2	TRBJ2-3	TRBV19	NA	TGTGCCAGTACCCAGACTAGCGGGTCAGATACGCAGTATTTT	CASTQTSGSDTQYF
13	NA	TRBJ1-2	TRBV19	NA	TGTGCCAGTCAACGAGGGAGGGAAGGAGGCTACACCTTC	CASQRGREGGYTF
13	NA	TRBJ2-3	TRBV7-3	NA	TGTGCCAGCAGCTTAATTATAGCAGATACGCAGTATTTT	CASSLIIADTQYF
13	NA	TRBJ1-5	TRBV5-8	NA	TGTGCCAGCAGCTTAGGGGCGGCCAAGCCCCAGCATTTT	CASSLGAAKPQHF
15	NA	TRBJ2-1	TRBV11-2	NA	TGTGCCAGCAGCTTATTCGGGACTGAGGGCAATGAGCAGTTCTTC	CASSLFGTEGNEQFF
14	NA	TRBJ1-5	TRBV6-2/TRBV6-3	few	TGTGCCAGCAGTATACAGAGTAGCAATCAGCCCCAGCATTTT	CASSIQSSNQPQHF
13	NA	TRBJ2-6	TRBV19	few	TGTGCCAGTGTGAGGCGAGGGGCCAACGTCCTGACTTTC	CASVRRGANVLTF
13	NA	TRBJ2-2	TRBV12-3/TRBV12-4	NA	TGTGCCAGCAGTCTCACAAGAACCGGGGAGCTGTTTTTT	CASSLTRTGELFF
15	TRBD1	TRBJ2-7	TRBV7-2	NA	TGTGCCAGCAGCTTAGACGGGACAGGGGAATACGAGCAGTACTTC	CASSLDGTGEYEQYF
15	TRBD1	TRBJ2-7	TRBV27	NA	TGTGCCAGCAGTAGACAGGGAAGGAGCTCCTACGAGCAGTACTTC	CASSRQGRSSYEQYF
15	NA	TRBJ1-5	TRBV19	NA	TGTGCCAGAGTACGGACAGACCTCGTAAATCAGCCCCAGCATTTT	CARVRTDLVNQPQHF
15	NA	TRBJ2-1	TRBV5-4	NA	TGTGCCAGCAGCTTTGCCTGGACAGACCACAATGAGCAGTTCTTC	CASSFAWTDHNEQFF
13	NA	TRBJ2-7	TRBV27	NA	TGTGCCAGCACCCTCTCACTAGGAGGGGAGCAGTACTTC	CASTLSLGGEQYF
14	NA	TRBJ2-1	TRBV2	NA	TGTGCCAGCAGTGTTGGAGGTGAGGCAAATGAGCAGTTCTTC	CASSVGGEANEQFF
11	NA	TRBJ1-1	TRBV20-1	NA	TGCAGTTACCAGGGGAACACTGAAGCTTTCTTT	CSYQGNTEAFF
14	NA	TRBJ1-1	TRBV5-1	once	TGCGCCAGCAGCTCGGACAGCATGAACACTGAAGCTTTCTTT	CASSSDSMNTEAFF
18	TRBD1	TRBJ1-2	TRBV18	NA	TGTGCCAGCTCACCAGAACTGGGGACAGGGGGATATCTCAATGGCTACACCTTC	CASSPELGTGGYLNGYTF
15	NA	TRBJ1-2	TRBV9	NA	TGTGCCAGCAGCGTTTCCCCAGGCGTGAACTATGGCTACACCTTC	CASSVSPGVNYGYTF
15	NA	TRBJ1-4	TRBV6-5	NA	TGTGCCAGCAGTTACTCGAAGCAGGGGAACGAAAAACTGTTTTTT	CASSYSKQGNEKLFF
12	TRBD1	TRBJ2-1	TRBV11-2	NA	TGTGCCAGCAGCCAAGGACAGGGCGAGCAGTTCTTC	CASSQGQGEQFF
14	NA	TRBJ2-7	TRBV5-1	NA	TGCGCCAGCAGCTTGTTCTCGGGAGTTTACGAGCAGTACTTC	CASSLFSGVYEQYF
15	NA	TRBJ1-5	TRBV19	NA	TGTGCCAGTAGTATAACCCAGGGAAGGAATCAGCCCCAGCATTTT	CASSITQGRNQPQHF
13	TRBD2	TRBJ2-3	TRBV29-1	NA	TGCAGCTTCTATAGCGGGAGCACAGATACGCAGTATTTT	CSFYSGSTDTQYF
14	NA	TRBJ1-1	TRBV3-1/TRBV3-2	many	TGTGCCAGCAGCTTACAGGGTACCGGAACTGAAGCTTTCTTT	CASSLQGTGTEAFF
15	NA	TRBJ1-2	TRBV5-1	NA	TGCGCCAGCAGCCCAACTTCATTGGGGGCCGATGGCTACACCTTC	CASSPTSLGADGYTF
16	TRBD2	TRBJ2-1	TRBV4-2	NA	TGTGCCAGCAGCCGCCGAGGACTAGCGGGCGTCAATGAGCAGTTCTTC	CASSRRGLAGVNEQFF
10	NA	TRBJ2-5	TRBV20-1	NA	TGCAGTGCTAGGGCTAGAGCCCAGTACTTC	CSARARAQYF
14	TRBD1	TRBJ1-1	TRBV19	once	TGTGCCAGTAGTAAGCGACAGGGGAACCCTGAAGCTTTCTTT	CASSKRQGNPEAFF
16	TRBD1	TRBJ2-7	TRBV5-1	few	TGCGCCAGCAGCTCCAACCGACAGGGGGCGTTTTACGAGCAGTACTTC	CASSSNRQGAFYEQYF
14	NA	TRBJ1-4	TRBV29-1	few	TGCAGCGTTGAAGGGACAGAAGGTTATGAAAAACTGTTTTTT	CSVEGTEGYEKLFF
13	NA	TRBJ2-5	TRBV3-1/TRBV3-2	NA	TGTGCCAGCAGCCAAAGGGGCTTAGAGACCCAGTACTTC	CASSQRGLETQYF
14	NA	TRBJ1-3	TRBV30	NA	TGTGCCCTATATCGCAGGGACTCTGGAAACACCATATATTTT	CALYRRDSGNTIYF
12	NA	TRBJ1-1	TRBV24-1	NA	TGTGCCACCGGCCGGGGGGACACTGAAGCTTTCTTT	CATGRGDTEAFF
15	NA	TRBJ2-7	TRBV19	NA	TGTGCCAGTAGTATTCGTGATGGGGGCCACTACGAGCAGTACTTC	CASSIRDGGHYEQYF
13	NA	TRBJ1-2	TRBV14	NA	TGTGCCAGCAGCCAAGGCGGGGGGTATGGCTACACCTTC	CASSQGGGYGYTF
14	TRBD1	TRBJ2-1	TRBV27	NA	TGTGCCAGCAGACCGGGACAGGGGTACAATGAGCAGTTCTTC	CASRPGQGYNEQFF
15	TRBD1	TRBJ2-7	TRBV6-2/TRBV6-3	NA	TGTGCCAGCAGCCAGCCCCGGGACAGGGGCTACGAGCAGTACTTC	CASSQPRDRGYEQYF
16	TRBD2	TRBJ2-3	TRBV9	NA	TGTGCCAGCAGCGCCGGACTAGCGGGATGGGGGGATACGCAGTATTTT	CASSAGLAGWGDTQYF
15	TRBD2	TRBJ2-7	TRBV7-2	NA	TGTGCCAGCAGTAGCGACAGCGGGGCTTCCTACGAGCAGTACTTC	CASSSDSGASYEQYF